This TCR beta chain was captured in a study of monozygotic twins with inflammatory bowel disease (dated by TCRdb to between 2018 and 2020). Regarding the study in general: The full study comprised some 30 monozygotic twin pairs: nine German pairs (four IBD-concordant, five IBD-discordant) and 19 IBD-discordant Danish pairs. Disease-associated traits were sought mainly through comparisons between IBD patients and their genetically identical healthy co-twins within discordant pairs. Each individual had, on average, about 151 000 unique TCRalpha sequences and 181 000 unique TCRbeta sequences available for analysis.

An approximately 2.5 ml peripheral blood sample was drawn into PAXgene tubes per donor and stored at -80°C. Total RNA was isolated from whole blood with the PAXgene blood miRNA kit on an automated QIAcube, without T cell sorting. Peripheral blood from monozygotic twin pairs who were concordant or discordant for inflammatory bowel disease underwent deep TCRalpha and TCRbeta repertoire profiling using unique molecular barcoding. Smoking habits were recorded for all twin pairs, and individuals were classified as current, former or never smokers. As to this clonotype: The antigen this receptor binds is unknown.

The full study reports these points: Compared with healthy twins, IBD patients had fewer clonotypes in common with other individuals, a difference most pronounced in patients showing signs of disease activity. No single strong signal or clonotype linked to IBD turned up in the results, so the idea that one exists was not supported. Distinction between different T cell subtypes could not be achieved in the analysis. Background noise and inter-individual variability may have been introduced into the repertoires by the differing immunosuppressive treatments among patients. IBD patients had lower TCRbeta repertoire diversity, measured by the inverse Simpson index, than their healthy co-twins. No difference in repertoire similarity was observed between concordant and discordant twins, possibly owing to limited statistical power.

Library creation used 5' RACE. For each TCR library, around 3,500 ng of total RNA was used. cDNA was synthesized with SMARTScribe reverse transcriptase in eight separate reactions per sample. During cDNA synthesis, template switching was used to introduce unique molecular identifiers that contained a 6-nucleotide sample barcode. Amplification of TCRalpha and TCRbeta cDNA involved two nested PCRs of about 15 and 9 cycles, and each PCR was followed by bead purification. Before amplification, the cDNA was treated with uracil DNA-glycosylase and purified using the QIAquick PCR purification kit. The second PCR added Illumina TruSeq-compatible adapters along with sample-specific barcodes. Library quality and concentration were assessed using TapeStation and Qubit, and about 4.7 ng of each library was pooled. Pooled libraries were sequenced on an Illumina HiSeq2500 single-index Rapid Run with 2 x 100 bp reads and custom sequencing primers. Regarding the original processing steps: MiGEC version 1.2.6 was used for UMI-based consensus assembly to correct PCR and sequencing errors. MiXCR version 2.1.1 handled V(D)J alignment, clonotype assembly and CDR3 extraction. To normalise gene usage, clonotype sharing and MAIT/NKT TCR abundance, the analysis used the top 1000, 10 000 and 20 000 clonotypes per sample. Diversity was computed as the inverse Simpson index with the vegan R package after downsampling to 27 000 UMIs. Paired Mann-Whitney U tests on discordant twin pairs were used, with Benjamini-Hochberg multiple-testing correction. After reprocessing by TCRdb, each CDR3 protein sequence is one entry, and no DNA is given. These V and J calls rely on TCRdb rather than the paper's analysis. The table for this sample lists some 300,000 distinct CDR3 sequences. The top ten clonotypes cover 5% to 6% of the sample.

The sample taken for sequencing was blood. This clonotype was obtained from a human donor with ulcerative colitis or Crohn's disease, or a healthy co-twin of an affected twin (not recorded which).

The CDR3 corresponds to CASSPSGEGYTF. This receptor chain uses TRBV6-5 and TRBJ1-2; there is no DNA to check the TCRdb D call of TRBD1. CDR3 length: 12 amino acids, cysteine to phenylalanine. There is no recorded DNA. Looking up the germline V gene yields CDR1 MNHEY and CDR2 SVGAGI.